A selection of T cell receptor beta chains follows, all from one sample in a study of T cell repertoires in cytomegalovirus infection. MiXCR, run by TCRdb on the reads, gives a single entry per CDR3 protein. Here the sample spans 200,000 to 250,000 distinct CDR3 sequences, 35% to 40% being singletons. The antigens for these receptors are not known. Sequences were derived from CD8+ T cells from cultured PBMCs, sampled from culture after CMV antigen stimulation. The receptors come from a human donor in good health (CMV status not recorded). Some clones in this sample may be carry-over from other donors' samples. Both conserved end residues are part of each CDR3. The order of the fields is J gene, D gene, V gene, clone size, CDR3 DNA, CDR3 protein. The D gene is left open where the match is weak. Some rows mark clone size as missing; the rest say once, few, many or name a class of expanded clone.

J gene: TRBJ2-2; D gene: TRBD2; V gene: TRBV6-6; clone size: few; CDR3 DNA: TGTGCCAGCAGTTACATAGCGGGCCCGAACACCGGGGAGCTGTTTTTT; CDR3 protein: CASSYIAGPNTGELFF
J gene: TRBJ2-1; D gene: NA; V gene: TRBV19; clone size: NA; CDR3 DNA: TGTGCCAGTAAGGTAGGGGGAGCTACCAATGAGCAGTTCTTC; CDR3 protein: CASKVGGATNEQFF
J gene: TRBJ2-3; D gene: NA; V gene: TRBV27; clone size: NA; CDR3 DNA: TGTGCCAGCAGTTTAAACGCAGACAGAGATACGCAGTATTTT; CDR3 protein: CASSLNADRDTQYF
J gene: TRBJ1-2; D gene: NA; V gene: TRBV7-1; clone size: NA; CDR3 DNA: TGTGCCAGCAGCCCCCTCGGACAGATGGATGGCTACACCTTC; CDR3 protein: CASSPLGQMDGYTF
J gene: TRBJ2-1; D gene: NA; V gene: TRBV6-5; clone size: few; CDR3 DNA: TGTGCCAGCAGTTACACGGGGGGCACCCACCCAACCACAACGGGTGAGCAGTTCTTC; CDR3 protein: CASSYTGGTHPTTTGEQFF
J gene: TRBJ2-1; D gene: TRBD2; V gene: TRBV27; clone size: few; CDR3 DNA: TGTGCCAGCAGTCCCCCCCGGGCGGGAGGAAACAATGAGCAGTTCTTC; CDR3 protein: CASSPPRAGGNNEQFF
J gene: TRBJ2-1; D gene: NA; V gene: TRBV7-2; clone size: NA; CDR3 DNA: TGTGCCAGCAGCTTAGGTTGGACTGACTCCTACAATGAGCAGTTCTTC; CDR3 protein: CASSLGWTDSYNEQFF
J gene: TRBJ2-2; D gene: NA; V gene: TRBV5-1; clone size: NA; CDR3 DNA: TGCGCCAGCAGCGCCGACAGGAAGGAGACCGGGGAGCTGTTTTTT; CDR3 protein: CASSADRKETGELFF
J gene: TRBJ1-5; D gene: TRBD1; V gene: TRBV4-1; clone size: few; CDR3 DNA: TGCGCCAGCAGCCAAGAAGGGAGCAGGGGGGATCAGCCCCAGCATTTT; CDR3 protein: CASSQEGSRGDQPQHF
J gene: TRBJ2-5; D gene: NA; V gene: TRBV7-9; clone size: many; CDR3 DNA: TGTGCCAGCAGCTTACGGGACCGCCAAGAGACCCAGTACTTC; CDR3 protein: CASSLRDRQETQYF
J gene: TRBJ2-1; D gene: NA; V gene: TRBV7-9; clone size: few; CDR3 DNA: TGTGCCACCGGATCCTACAATGAGCAGTTCTTC; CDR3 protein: CATGSYNEQFF
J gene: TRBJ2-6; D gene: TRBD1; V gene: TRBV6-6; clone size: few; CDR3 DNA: TGTGCCAGCAGTTACGGAGCAGGGGGAGCGTCTGGGGCCAACGTCCTGACTTTC; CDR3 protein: CASSYGAGGASGANVLTF
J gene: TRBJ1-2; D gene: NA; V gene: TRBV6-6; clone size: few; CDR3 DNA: TGTGCCAGCAGTTATTCGGACGGCGAGGGGTATGGCTACACCTTC; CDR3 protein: CASSYSDGEGYGYTF
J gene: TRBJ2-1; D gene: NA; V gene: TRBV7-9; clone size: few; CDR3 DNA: TGTGCCAGCAGCCCTGCTGTCCGGAATGAGCAGTTCTTC; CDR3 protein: CASSPAVRNEQFF
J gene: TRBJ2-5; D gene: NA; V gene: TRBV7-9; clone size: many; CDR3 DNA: TGTGCCAGCAGCCCGTCGAGGGGGCAAGAGACCCAGTACTTC; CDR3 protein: CASSPSRGQETQYF
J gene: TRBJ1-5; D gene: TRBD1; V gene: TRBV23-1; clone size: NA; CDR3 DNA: TGCGCCAGCAGCCTAAGATCGCAACAGGGGGAGGATAGCAATCAGCCCCAGCATTTT; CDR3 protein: CASSLRSQQGEDSNQPQHF
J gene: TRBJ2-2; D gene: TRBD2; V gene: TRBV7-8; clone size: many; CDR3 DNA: TGTGCCAGCAGCAGAGGGACTAGCGGGCCTAACACCGGGGAGCTGTTTTTT; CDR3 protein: CASSRGTSGPNTGELFF
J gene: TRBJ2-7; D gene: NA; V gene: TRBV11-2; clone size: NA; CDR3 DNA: TGTGCCAGCAGCTTACAGGACAGAGTCTACGAGCAGTACTTC; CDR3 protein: CASSLQDRVYEQYF
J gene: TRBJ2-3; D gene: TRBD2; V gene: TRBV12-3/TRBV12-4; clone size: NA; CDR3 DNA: TGTGCCAGCAGTCCTCGGACTAGAATATTTCCAGATACGCAGTATTTT; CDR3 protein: CASSPRTRIFPDTQYF
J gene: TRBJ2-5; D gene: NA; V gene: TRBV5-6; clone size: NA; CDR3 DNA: TGTGCCAGCAGCTTGATCCGGGGACTAGAGACCCAGTACTTC; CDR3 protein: CASSLIRGLETQYF
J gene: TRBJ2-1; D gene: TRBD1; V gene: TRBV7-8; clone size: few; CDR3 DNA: TGTGCCAGCAGCTTAGGGTACCCAGGGGGTGCTGAGCAGTTCTTC; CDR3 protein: CASSLGYPGGAEQFF
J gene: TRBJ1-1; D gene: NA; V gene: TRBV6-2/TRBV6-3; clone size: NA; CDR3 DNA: TGTGCCAGCAGTTTCTCGAGGGACACTGAAGCTTTCTTT; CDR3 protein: CASSFSRDTEAFF
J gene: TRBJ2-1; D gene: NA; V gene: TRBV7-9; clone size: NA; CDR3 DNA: TGTGCCAGCAGCTTAGGGTCGGGATTATACAATGAGCAGTTCTTC; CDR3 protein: CASSLGSGLYNEQFF
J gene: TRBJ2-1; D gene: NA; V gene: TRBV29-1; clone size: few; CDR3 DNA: TGCAGCGCCGGACAGATTGACAATGAGCAGTTCTTC; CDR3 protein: CSAGQIDNEQFF
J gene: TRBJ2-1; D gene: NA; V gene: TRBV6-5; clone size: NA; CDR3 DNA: TGTGCCAGCAGTGTTTCCCTGATGCGGTCCTACAATGAGCAGTTCTTC; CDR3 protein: CASSVSLMRSYNEQFF
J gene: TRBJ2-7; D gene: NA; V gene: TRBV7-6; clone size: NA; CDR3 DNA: TGTGCCAGCAGCCCGGGTGTGTCGGGCTACGAGCAGTACTTC; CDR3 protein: CASSPGVSGYEQYF
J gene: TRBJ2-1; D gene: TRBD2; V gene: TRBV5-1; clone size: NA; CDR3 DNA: TGCGCCAGCAGCTTGTTTCTAGCGGGGGCCGATTACAATGAGCAGTTCTTC; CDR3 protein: CASSLFLAGADYNEQFF
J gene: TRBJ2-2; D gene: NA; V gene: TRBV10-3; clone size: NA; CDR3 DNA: TGTGCCATCCAAAGACAGGTGACGAACACCGGGGAGCTGTTTTTT; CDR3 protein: CAIQRQVTNTGELFF
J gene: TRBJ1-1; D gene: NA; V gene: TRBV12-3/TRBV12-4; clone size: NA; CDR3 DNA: TGTGCCAGCAGTTTAGACAGTCGGAACACTGAAGCTTTCTTT; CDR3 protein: CASSLDSRNTEAFF
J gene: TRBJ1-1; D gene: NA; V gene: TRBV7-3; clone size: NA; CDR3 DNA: TGTGCCAGCAGCTTAGACATCCAAGTCCCATTAAACACTGAAGCTTTCTTT; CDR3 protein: CASSLDIQVPLNTEAFF
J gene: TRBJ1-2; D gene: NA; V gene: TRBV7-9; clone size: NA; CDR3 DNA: TGTGCCAGCAGCTCAGAGGACACGAACTATGGCTACACCTTC; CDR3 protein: CASSSEDTNYGYTF
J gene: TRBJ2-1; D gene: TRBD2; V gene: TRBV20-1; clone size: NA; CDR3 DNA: TGCAGTGCTAGAGAGACTAGCGGGGAGGGTGTTGAGCAGTTCTTC; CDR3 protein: CSARETSGEGVEQFF
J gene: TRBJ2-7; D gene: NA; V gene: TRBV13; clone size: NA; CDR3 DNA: TGTGCCAGCAGCATGGGGGCGGGGGCTTCCTACGAGCAGTACTTC; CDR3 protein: CASSMGAGASYEQYF
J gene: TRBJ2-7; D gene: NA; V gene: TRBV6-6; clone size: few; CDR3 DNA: TGTGCCAGCAGCCCAAGGGGCTACAGGCTCTCCTACGAGCAGTACTTC; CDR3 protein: CASSPRGYRLSYEQYF
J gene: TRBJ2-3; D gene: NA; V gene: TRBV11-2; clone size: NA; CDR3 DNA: TGTGCCAGCAGCTTCCGGGGTACTAGCACAGATACGCAGTATTTT; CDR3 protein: CASSFRGTSTDTQYF
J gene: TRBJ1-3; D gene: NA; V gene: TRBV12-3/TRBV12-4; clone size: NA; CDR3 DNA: TGTGCCAGCAGTCCGGGTTATAGAAACACCATATATTTT; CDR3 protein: CASSPGYRNTIYF
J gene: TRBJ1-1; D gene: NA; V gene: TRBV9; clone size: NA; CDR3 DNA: TGTGCCAGCAGTGACGCCCGCGACGGGGTTGGGGCTTTCTTT; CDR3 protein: CASSDARDGVGAFF
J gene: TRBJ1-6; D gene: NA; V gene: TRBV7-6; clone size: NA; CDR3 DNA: TGTGCCAGCAGCTTAGCGGGGCAGGGGAACTCACCCCTCCACTTT; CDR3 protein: CASSLAGQGNSPLHF
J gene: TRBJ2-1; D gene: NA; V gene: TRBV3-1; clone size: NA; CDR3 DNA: TGTGCCAGCAGCCAAGGTAGCAGGGTTGGAAATGAGAGGTTCTTC; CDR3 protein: CASSQGSRVGNERFF
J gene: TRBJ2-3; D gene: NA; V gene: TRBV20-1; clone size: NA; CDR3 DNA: TGCAGTGCTCAGAGCCACCGCACAGATACGCAGTATTTT; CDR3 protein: CSAQSHRTDTQYF
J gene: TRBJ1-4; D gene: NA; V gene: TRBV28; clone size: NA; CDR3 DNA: TGTGCCAGCAGTTTAGGGGGCAGGAACGAAAAACTGTTTTTT; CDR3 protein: CASSLGGRNEKLFF
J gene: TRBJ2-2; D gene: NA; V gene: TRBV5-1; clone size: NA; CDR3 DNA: TGCGCCAGCACAAAAGGGAACACCGGGGAGCTGTTTTTT; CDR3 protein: CASTKGNTGELFF
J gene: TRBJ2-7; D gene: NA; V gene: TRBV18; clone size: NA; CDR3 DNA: TGTGCCAGCTCGGCCGGGCACAGCACCTACGAGCAGTACTTC; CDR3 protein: CASSAGHSTYEQYF
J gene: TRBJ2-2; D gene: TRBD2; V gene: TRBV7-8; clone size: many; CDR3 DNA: TGTGCCAGCAGCCCCACTAGCGGGAGAGGTACCGGGGAGCTGTTTTTT; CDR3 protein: CASSPTSGRGTGELFF
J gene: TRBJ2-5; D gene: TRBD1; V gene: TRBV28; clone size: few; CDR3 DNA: TGTGCCAGCAGGGGCCTGCAGGGGGCTGGGGAGACCCAGTACTTC; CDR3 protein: CASRGLQGAGETQYF
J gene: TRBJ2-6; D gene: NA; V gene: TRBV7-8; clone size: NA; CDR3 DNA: TGTGCCAGCAGCCGTCTCCGTAGGGGCTCAATTCGTACCTCTGGGGCCAACGTCCTGACTTTC; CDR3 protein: CASSRLRRGSIRTSGANVLTF